This note documents a single T cell receptor (beta chain) sequence. The antigen remains unidentified. This record comes from a study of T cell responses to AZD1222 COVID-19 vaccine. Study outcomes and limitations: A rise in Spike-specific TCR breadth and depth followed two AZD1222 doses.

Assay: immunoSEQ multiplex PCR; the TCRdb copy retains only in-frame clones and omits some. The data show approximately 120,000 clones, roughly nine tenths seen once. This CDR3 is 17 amino acids long. Trimming cost V 3 bases and J 2 bases; bases outside gene matches: 11. Germline CDR1 reads KGHDR; CDR2 reads SFDVKD. The sequencing here drew on peripheral blood, taken on day 0 of AZD1222 vaccination. The chain uses TRBV24-1 and TRBJ2-7; TRBD1 matches 8 bases. The clonotype was recovered from an adult in good health. The CDR3 region is CATSDPSTGEWPYEQYF. The CDR3 DNA follows: TGTGCCACCAGTGATCCATCGACAGGGGAGTGGCCCTACGAGCAGTACTTC.